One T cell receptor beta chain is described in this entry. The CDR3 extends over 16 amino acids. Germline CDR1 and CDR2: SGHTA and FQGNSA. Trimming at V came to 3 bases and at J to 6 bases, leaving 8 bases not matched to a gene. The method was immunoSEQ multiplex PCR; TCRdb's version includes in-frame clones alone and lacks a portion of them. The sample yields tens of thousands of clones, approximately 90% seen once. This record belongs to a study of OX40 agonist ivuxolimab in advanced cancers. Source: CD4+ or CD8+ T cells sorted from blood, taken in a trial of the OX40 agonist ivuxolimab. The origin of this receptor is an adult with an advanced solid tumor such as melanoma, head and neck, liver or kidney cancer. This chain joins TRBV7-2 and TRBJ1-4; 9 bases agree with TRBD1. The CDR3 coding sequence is TGTGCCAGCAGCTTTGGGACAGGGTATGGGGATGAAAAACTGTTTTTT. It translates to CASSFGTGYGDEKLFF.